The 20 T cell receptor beta chains reported below all come from one sample, sequenced in a study of T cells in tuberculosis. After thawing and overnight rest, PBMC were stained with GMM-loaded CD1B tetramer, viability dye and anti-CD3 for sorting. C32 glucose monomycolate from Rhodococcus equi was loaded onto the CD1B tetramers. TCRdb keeps only in-frame clones here, not all; method: immunoSEQ multiplex PCR. The sample records tens of thousands of clones, just over 90% being singletons. Material for sequencing was CD1b-GMM tetramer-negative cells sorted from PBMCs. Receptors originate from an adult woman with latent tuberculosis.

CDR3 DNA sequence: TGCGCCAGCAGCCAAGGTGACAGGGGCCCTTATACATACGAGCAGTACTTC. Translated, it gives CASSQGDRGPYTYEQYF. J is TRBJ2-7 and V is TRBV4-1, with 8 bases that match TRBD1. Germline V lookup: CDR1 MGHRA, CDR2 YSYEKL. The CDR3 extends over 17 amino acids. J gave up 4 bases and V 1 base, and 12 bases lay outside the gene matches.

The chain carries TRBV6-1 and TRBJ2-2, with D perhaps TRBD2 (7 bases). The germline V gene encodes CDR1 MNHNS and CDR2 SASEGT. The CDR3 sequence is 18 residues long. Trimming took 0 bases from V and 0 from J, leaving 14 bases between them. In DNA form, the CDR3 reads TGTGCCAGCAGTGAAGCGAGTTCGGGGGGCGCGAACACCGGGGAGCTGTTTTTT. Translated: CASSEASSGGANTGELFF.

The chain couples TRBV27 to TRBJ2-7, with a tentative D call TRBD2 (6 bases). Looked up from germline, CDR1 is MNHEY and CDR2 is SMNVEV (reference sequence). The CDR3 sequence is 15 residues long. Trimming removed 3 bases at V and 7 bases at J, with 19 bases between. CDR3 residues: CASSFHGGELSEQYF. The CDR3 bases are TGTGCCAGCAGTTTTCACGGGGGAGAGTTGTCTGAGCAGTACTTC.

The sample holds one count of this clone. The chain is built from TRBV25-1 and TRBJ2-1; the match to TRBD2 covers 10 bases. Germline V gives CDR1 MGHDK, CDR2 SYGVNS. The CDR3 has 16 residues. With 2 bases clipped from V and 1 base from J, the junction kept 2 bases outside the gene matches. DNA of the CDR3: TGTGCCAGCAGTGAAAGCGGGGGGGCGTCCTACAATGAGCAGTTCTTC. Translated, it gives CASSESGGASYNEQFF.

The chain carries TRBV6-6 and TRBJ1-2; 9 nucleotides line up with TRBD1. The germline V gene encodes CDR1 MNHNY and CDR2 SVGAGI (reference sequence). After removal of 2 bases from V and 4 bases from J, the junction contained 8 bases not matched to a gene. This CDR3 is built from 16 residues. CDR3 protein: CASSYRTGGVSYGYTF. The CDR3, as DNA: TGTGCCAGCAGTTACCGCACAGGGGGCGTGAGCTATGGCTACACCTTC.

The chain is built from TRBV11-2 and TRBJ1-3, with D perhaps TRBD1 (5 bases). The germline V gene encodes CDR1 SGHAT and CDR2 FQNNGV. Trimming shortened V by 4 bases and J by 4 bases, and 11 bases separated the two germline ends. The CDR3 sequence is 14 residues long. DNA for the CDR3: TGTGCCAGCAGCTCAGGGTGGCGGGGAAACACCATATATTTT. It translates to CASSSGWRGNTIYF.

The chain employs TRBV6-1 and TRBJ2-5; 7 nucleotides line up with TRBD2. The CDR3 loop spans 16 amino acids. Trimming at V came to 4 bases and at J to 5 bases, leaving 13 bases not matched to a gene. The germline V gene has CDR1 MNHNS and CDR2 SASEGT. This CDR3 is CASSGEGRGRGETQYF. DNA of the CDR3: TGTGCCAGCAGTGGGGAGGGGCGCGGTCGCGGTGAGACCCAGTACTTC.

This chain links TRBV27 with TRBJ1-2; D remains ambiguous. The CDR3 has 14 residues. Germline V gives CDR1 MNHEY, CDR2 SMNVEV (reference sequence). The germline V and J ends were trimmed by 2 bases and 2 bases, with 9 bases remaining between them. CDR3 amino acids: CASSLTSQNYGYTF. CDR3 bases: TGTGCCAGCAGTTTAACCTCACAGAACTATGGCTACACCTTC.

This chain joins TRBV4-1 and TRBJ2-5; 10 bases align to TRBD2. The CDR3 is 17 amino acids. J gave up 2 bases and V 1 base, and 7 bases lay outside the gene matches. CDR1 and CDR2 from the germline V gene are MGHRA and YSYEKL. CDR3 residues: CASSQGGIAGGQETQYF. The CDR3 coding sequence is TGCGCCAGCAGCCAAGGTGGGATAGCGGGGGGTCAAGAGACCCAGTACTTC.

Only a few counts were recorded for this clone. The chain recombines TRBV18 with TRBJ1-3, with a tentative D call TRBD1 (5 bases). The CDR3 has 15 residues. Between the trimmed V and J ends, which lost 2 bases and 0 bases, there was a span of 8 bases. CDR1 and CDR2 from the germline V gene are KGHSH and LQKENI. The CDR3 here is CASSPTGVSGNTIYF. The CDR3 nucleotides read TGTGCCAGCTCACCAACAGGAGTCTCTGGAAACACCATATATTTT.

The gene calls are TRBV28 and TRBJ1-1, with 7 bases aligning to TRBD1. CDR1 is MDHEN and CDR2 is SYDVKM in the germline V gene. This CDR3 spans 14 amino acids. With V trimmed by 3 bases and J by 4 bases, 5 bases remained unmatched. The DNA of the CDR3 is TGTGCCAGCAGTTTCGACAGGGTTCGCACTGAAGCTTTCTTT. It yields the protein CASSFDRVRTEAFF.

V and J are TRBV4-1 and TRBJ1-5, with D unclear. This CDR3 comprises 13 residues. Germline assignment: CDR1 MGHRA and CDR2 YSYEKL. Deletions cut 1 base from V and 5 bases from J, with 6 bases between. The CDR3 DNA is TGCGCCAGCAGCCAAGCGCAGGATCAGCCCCAGCATTTT. This codes for CASSQAQDQPQHF.

This sequence joins TRBV9 and TRBJ2-5, with 9 bases lining up with TRBD1. CDR1 is SGDLS and CDR2 is YYNGEE in the germline V gene. Germline trimming cut 4 bases from V and 1 base from J; bases unmatched to any gene: 2. This CDR3 is built from 14 residues. CDR3 residues: CASSKTGGQETQYF. CDR3 nucleotides: TGTGCCAGCAGCAAGACAGGGGGCCAAGAGACCCAGTACTTC. The whole variable domain, filled in from reference TRBV9 and TRBJ2-5, reads DSGVTQTPKHLITATGQRVTLRCSPRSGDLSVYWYQQSLDQGLQFLIQYYNGEERAKGNILERFSAQQFPDLHSELNLSSLELGDSALYFCASSKTGGQETQYFGPGTRLLVL.

The chain joins TRBV2 to TRBJ1-5, with 9 nucleotides matching TRBD1. V gave up 4 bases and J gave up 7 bases; unmatched junction bases: 14. The CDR3 runs to 17 residues. CDR1 SNHLY and CDR2 FYNNEI come from the germline V gene. CDR3 nucleotide sequence: TGTGCCAGCAGTGGGAACCGGACAGGGGTCAAGTTGCAGCCCCAGCATTTT. It translates to CASSGNRTGVKLQPQHF.

The rearrangement uses TRBV30 and TRBJ2-5; D unclear. V lost 4 bases, J lost 2 bases, and 11 bases lay in between. CDR3 length: 13 residues. From germline, CDR1 is GTSNPN and CDR2 SVGIG (reference sequence). The CDR3 sequence is CAWTRERQETQYF. The CDR3, as DNA: TGTGCCTGGACGCGTGAACGACAAGAGACCCAGTACTTC.

The CDR3 DNA reads as TGTGCCAGCAGCTTAATCCAGGGGGCCTACAATGAGCAGTTCTTC. This translates into CASSLIQGAYNEQFF. The chain couples TRBV11-2 to TRBJ2-1; 7 nucleotides line up with TRBD1. The germline gives CDR1 SGHAT, CDR2 FQNNGV. V was pared by 2 bases and J by 2 bases, with 3 bases of the junction left unmatched. The CDR3 runs 15 residues.

The chain uses TRBV4-1 and TRBJ1-5; TRBD1 matches at 10 bases. The CDR3 is made up of 20 amino acids. Germline lookup yields CDR1 MGHRA and CDR2 YSYEKL. V gave up 0 bases and J gave up 2 bases; unmatched junction bases: 13. The DNA of the CDR3 is TGCGCCAGCAGCCAAGATTTAGGGACAGGGGCCCGTCTCGGCAATCAGCCCCAGCATTTT. It yields the protein CASSQDLGTGARLGNQPQHF.

The V and J genes are TRBV7-6 and TRBJ1-6; 11 bases are a match to TRBD1. Germline CDR1 SGHVS, CDR2 FNYEAQ. The CDR3 sequence is 15 residues long. The V segment lost 5 bases and the J segment 8 bases; nucleotides outside the gene matches: 5. CDR3 bases: TGTGCCAGCAGCCCGGGACAGGGGGGCCATTCACCCCTCCACTTT. Amino acid sequence: CASSPGQGGHSPLHF.

V is TRBV11-2 and J is TRBJ1-6; D is unresolved. The CDR3 runs to 15 residues. V lost 2 bases and J lost 7, with 12 bases in between. Germline V lookup: CDR1 SGHAT, CDR2 FQNNGV. The CDR3 region is CASSLNGERNSPLHF. For the CDR3, the DNA is TGTGCCAGCAGCTTAAACGGTGAACGGAATTCACCCCTCCACTTT.

This chain joins TRBV9 and TRBJ2-7; D is possibly TRBD2 (7 bases). Gene TRBJ2-1 matches the end of the DNA better, so the J call may be wrong. The CDR3 runs 16 residues. CDR1 and CDR2 from the germline V gene are SGDLS and YYNGEE. The DNA of the CDR3 is TGTGCCAGCAGCTCTTGGGGGGGGGCGTCCTACAATGAGCAGTTCTTC. It translates to CASSSWGGASYNEQFF.